These 20 T cell receptor beta chains were all obtained from the same sample, sequenced in a study of T cell responses to AZD1222 COVID-19 vaccine. Using immunoSEQ multiplex PCR, the repertoire was profiled, and TCRdb retains in-frame clones only, with some absent. The sample lists roughly 120,000 clones; roughly four fifths were seen once. This material consisted of peripheral blood, taken on day 0 of AZD1222 vaccination. These receptors were collected from an adult in good health.

This chain joins TRBV30 and TRBJ2-7; D may be TRBD1 (7 bases). Germline lookup yields CDR1 GTSNPN and CDR2 SVGIG (reference sequence). The CDR3 is 16 residues long. CDR3 nucleotides: TGTGCGTGGTATGGGGGCAGGGGGAGGTTAGTCGGCGAGCAGTACTTC. Its translation is CAWYGGRGRLVGEQYF.

The V call is TRBV7-2, the J call TRBJ1-2; tentative D call: TRBD1 (6 bases). The germline gives CDR1 SGHTA, CDR2 FQGNSA. There are 15 residues in the CDR3. V was cut by 2 bases and J by 5 bases, with 15 bases left in between. The CDR3 DNA reads TGTGCCAGCAGCTTACCCCCTACAGGGTCGTATGGCTACACCTTC. Residues: CASSLPPTGSYGYTF.

The chain couples TRBV18 to TRBJ2-5; D is undetermined. V shed 2 bases and J shed 1 base, with 8 bases lying between them. This CDR3 has 14 residues. Germline values: CDR1 KGHSH, CDR2 LQKENI. The CDR3: CASSPLVVQETQYF. CDR3 bases: TGTGCCAGCTCACCATTAGTGGTCCAAGAGACCCAGTACTTC.

The chain employs TRBV7-8 and TRBJ1-3, with D possibly being TRBD1 (6 bases). This CDR3 comprises 14 residues. V was pared by 8 bases and J by 1 base, with 12 bases between. Germline CDR1 reads SGHVS; CDR2 reads FQNEAQ. CDR3 DNA sequence: TGTGCCAGCGGAAGCGGACAGTCTGGAAACACCATATATTTT. Amino acid sequence: CASGSGQSGNTIYF.

The CDR3 DNA follows: TGTGCCAGCAGTTACTTAGGGGAGCAGTTCTTC. This encodes CASSYLGEQFF. The rearrangement links TRBV6-2 or TRBV6-3 to TRBJ2-1; D unresolved. Germline CDR1 is MNHEY and CDR2 is SVGEGT. The germline V and J ends were trimmed by 1 base and 10 bases, with 5 bases remaining between them. The CDR3 is 11 residues long.

Only a few counts were recorded for this clone. The rearrangement uses TRBV12-3 or TRBV12-4 and TRBJ2-3; possibly TRBD2 for D (5 bases). V lost 7 bases to trimming and J lost 1 base, with 9 bases between them. The CDR3 sequence is 13 residues long. The CDR3, as DNA: TGTGCCAGCAATCGGGGAGGCACAGATACGCAGTATTTT. It encodes CASNRGGTDTQYF.

This rearrangement joins TRBV7-2 to TRBJ2-1; possibly TRBD2 for D (5 bases). The CDR3 consists of 17 residues. The germline V and J ends were trimmed by 0 bases and 2 bases, with 14 bases remaining between them. Germline lookup yields CDR1 SGHTA and CDR2 FQGNSA. CDR3 sequence (DNA): TGTGCCAGCAGCTTAGCTGGAGGACTCTCCACCTACAATGAGCAGTTCTTC. It translates to CASSLAGGLSTYNEQFF.

The chain is built from TRBV18 and TRBJ2-1, with D possibly matching TRBD2 (6 bases). The CDR3 totals 18 residues. CDR1 KGHSH and CDR2 LQKENI come from the germline V gene. The V and J ends lost 3 bases and 3 bases respectively, with 21 bases between them. The CDR3 spells CASSPGENSGVIYNEQFF. The CDR3 coding sequence is TGTGCCAGCTCACCGGGAGAAAATAGCGGAGTTATCTACAATGAGCAGTTCTTC.

CDR3: CASSSERSYNEQFF. For the CDR3, the DNA is TGTGCCAGCAGTTCTGAGCGGAGCTACAATGAGCAGTTCTTC. The rearrangement uses TRBV5-4 and TRBJ2-1, with D tentatively TRBD2 (5 bases). V gave up 5 bases and J gave up 3 bases, with 12 bases separating them. CDR3 length: 14 amino acids. The germline V gene encodes CDR1 SGHNT and CDR2 YYREEE (reference sequence).

The chain has TRBV5-4 and TRBJ1-3, with a tentative D call TRBD1 (5 bases). CDR3 length equals 17 residues. Germline assignment: CDR1 SGHNT and CDR2 YYREEE (reference sequence). V lost 4 bases, J lost 0 bases, and 17 bases lay in between. CDR3: CASSLAGTVSSGNTIYF. The DNA for the CDR3 is TGTGCCAGCAGCCTGGCGGGGACGGTGAGCTCTGGAAACACCATATATTTT.

The chain carries TRBV4-2 and TRBJ1-6; the D gene is possibly TRBD1 (5 bases). The CDR3 is 13 amino acids. Germline V gene sequence: CDR1 LGHNA, CDR2 YNFKEQ. The germline V and J ends were trimmed by 8 bases and 10 bases, with 15 bases remaining between them. As DNA, the CDR3 is TGTGCCAGCCGGGAGCAGGGTGGCTCACCCCTCCACTTT. It translates to CASREQGGSPLHF.

This chain joins TRBV5-1 and TRBJ1-3, with D hard to call. The CDR3 consists of 12 residues. Germline V gene sequence: CDR1 SGHRS, CDR2 YFSETQ. Trimming pared 0 bases from V and 4 bases from J, leaving 2 bases between. The CDR3 protein is CASSLDGNTIYF. Written as DNA, the CDR3 is TGCGCCAGCAGCTTGGACGGAAACACCATATATTTT. Drawing the rest from reference TRBV5-1 and TRBJ1-3, the complete variable domain is KAGVTQTPRYLIKTRGQQVTLSCSPISGHRSVSWYQQTPGQGLQFLFEYFSETQRNKGNFPGRFSGRQFSNSRSEMNVSTLELGDSALYLCASSLDGNTIYFGEGSWLTVV.

The V and J genes are TRBV10-3 and TRBJ2-1, with 7 bases matching TRBD2. Per germline, CDR1 ENHRY and CDR2 SYGVKD. The CDR3 runs to 12 residues. V gave up 11 bases and J gave up 6 bases; unmatched junction bases: 7. CDR3 DNA sequence: TGTGCCTCCCGGGACTACCTCAATGAGCAGTTCTTC. Amino acid sequence: CASRDYLNEQFF.

This rearrangement joins TRBV5-6 to TRBJ2-2; a weak D match, TRBD2 (5 bases). Germline V gives CDR1 SGHDT, CDR2 YYEEEE. This CDR3 contains 13 residues. Trimming took off 4 bases at V and 6 bases at J, with 10 bases between the two ends. The CDR3 sequence: CASSRGWAGELFF. DNA of the CDR3: TGTGCCAGCAGCCGGGGATGGGCCGGGGAGCTGTTTTTT.

The chain recombines TRBV6-1 with TRBJ1-3; maybe TRBD1 (5 bases). This CDR3 has 17 residues. Germline V gene lookup returns CDR1 MNHNS and CDR2 SASEGT. V was cut by 0 bases and J by 1 base, with 13 bases left in between. The CDR3 protein is CASSEAMTAMSGNTIYF. The DNA of the CDR3 is TGTGCCAGCAGTGAAGCGATGACAGCTATGTCTGGAAACACCATATATTTT.

This rearrangement joins TRBV7-9 to TRBJ2-1; 12 bases fit TRBD2. The germline CDR1 and CDR2 sequences are SEHNR and FQNEAQ (reference sequence). The CDR3 has 15 amino acids. The J segment lost 9 bases and the V segment lost 3 bases, leaving 6 bases of the junction unmatched. The CDR3 loop reads CASSFLAGGSGEQFF. CDR3 nucleotides: TGTGCCAGCAGCTTCCTAGCGGGAGGGAGCGGTGAGCAGTTCTTC.

CDR3 in amino acids: CASRLWTSENIQYF. The DNA for the CDR3 is TGCGCCAGCCGTCTCTGGACTAGCGAAAACATTCAGTACTTC. The chain carries TRBV5-1 and TRBJ2-4; 9 bases map to TRBD2. This CDR3 has 14 residues. Losses at the gene ends were 7 bases for V and 5 bases for J; bases not matched to a gene: 7. Germline V gives CDR1 SGHRS, CDR2 YFSETQ. Based on the CDR3 plus reference TRBV5-1 and TRBJ2-4, the full variable domain is KAGVTQTPRYLIKTRGQQVTLSCSPISGHRSVSWYQQTPGQGLQFLFEYFSETQRNKGNFPGRFSGRQFSNSRSEMNVSTLELGDSALYLCASRLWTSENIQYFGAGTRLSVL.

Only one count was recorded for this clone. The J gene is TRBJ2-1, the V gene TRBV3-1 (or the pseudogene TRBV3-2); D is unresolved. CDR3 size: 12 residues. Trimming took 3 bases from V and 9 from J, leaving 9 bases between them. From germline, CDR1 is LGHDT and CDR2 YNNKEL (reference sequence). CDR3 protein: CASSHISLEQFF. The CDR3, as DNA: TGTGCCAGCAGCCATATCTCTCTTGAGCAGTTCTTC.

In nucleotides, the CDR3 is TGTGCCAGCAGTTCAACAGGCCGTGACACTGAAGCTTTCTTT. Translating it yields CASSSTGRDTEAFF. V is TRBV7-2 and J is TRBJ1-1; D is possibly TRBD1 (5 bases). There are 14 residues in the CDR3. V lost 6 bases to trimming and J lost 3 bases, with 14 bases between them. The V gene's germline CDR1 is SGHTA and CDR2 FQGNSA.

The chain couples TRBV24-1 to TRBJ2-7; TRBD1 agrees at 7 bases. The V and J ends lost 5 bases and 0 bases, in that order; junction bases with no gene match: 3. The V gene's germline CDR1 is KGHDR and CDR2 SFDVKD. There are 14 residues in the CDR3. CDR3 DNA: TGTGCCACCAGTGCTACAGGGGTCTCCTACGAGCAGTACTTC. Amino acids: CATSATGVSYEQYF.